This T cell receptor beta chain is from a study of breast tumors, draining lymph nodes, adjacent tissues. Notes on the study in general: Tumor and nontumor repertoires were significantly more similar in luminal-like than in basal-like breast cancer. Tumors had less TCR diversity than lymph nodes, more than nontumor tissue.

This clonotype occurred a few times. Antigen specificity is unknown. This clone may be a read error of a much larger clone one base away. TCRdb ran MiXCR on the multiplex PCR reads and lists one entry per CDR3 protein. The sample lists 85,000 to 130,000 distinct CDR3 sequences, 30% occurring once. The CDR3 runs to 19 residues. CDR1 is SGDLS and CDR2 is YYNGEE in the germline V gene. Losses at the gene ends were 5 bases for V and 4 bases for J; bases not matched to a gene: 15. The lymph nodes were axillary draining lymph nodes from breast cancer patients. The chain employs TRBV9 and TRBJ2-3, with TRBD2 identical over 14 bases. This TCR derives from a female donor with breast cancer. Some clones in this sample may be carry-over from other donors' samples. Sequencing was done on a sample of axillary lymph node tissue. CDR3 coding DNA: TGTGCCAGCAGTACTCCTCCTGGGACTAGCGGGAGCGCGGCAGATACGCAGTATTTT. Translated, it gives CASSTPPGTSGSAADTQYF.